The 10 T cell receptor beta chains below come from one sample, sequenced in a study of blood T cell repertoires in COVID-19. Here immunoSEQ multiplex PCR was the method, and the copy in TCRdb shows in-frame clones only, minus some. This table has more than 450,000 clones, approximately 86% appearing once. The source material was PBMCs or T cells enriched from blood (not recorded which). These receptors all stem from a woman aged 18-29 years who had recovered from COVID-19.

The chain recombines TRBV13 with TRBJ1-1; weak D call: TRBD1 (6 bases). V dropped 5 bases and J dropped 3 bases, with 19 bases sitting between them. The CDR3 contains 16 residues. The germline V gene encodes CDR1 PRHDT and CDR2 FYEKMQ (reference sequence). The CDR3 protein is CASSPLGGRQHTEAFF. The CDR3 DNA follows: TGTGCCAGCAGCCCCTTAGGGGGTAGACAGCACACTGAAGCTTTCTTT.

J is TRBJ1-2 and V is TRBV15; D unclear. Deletions cut 0 bases from V and 3 bases from J, with 14 bases between. Germline V gene sequence: CDR1 LNHNV, CDR2 YYDKDF (reference sequence). The CDR3 has 16 amino acids. The CDR3 DNA reads TGTGCCACCAGCAGAGATCGGACTCCGGAGGACTATGGCTACACCTTC. The encoded protein is CATSRDRTPEDYGYTF.

This chain joins TRBV24-1 and TRBJ2-5, with 8 bases matching TRBD2. The CDR3 length is 13 residues. The germline V gene has CDR1 KGHDR and CDR2 SFDVKD. V was clipped by 7 bases and J by 4 bases; unmatched bases: 4. The CDR3 protein is CATSGGGVETQYF. CDR3 DNA sequence: TGTGCCACCAGCGGGGGGGGCGTAGAGACCCAGTACTTC.

As for this clone: The same CDR3 is also encoded by other DNA sequences in this sample. The V call is TRBV6-6, the J call TRBJ1-1, with D hard to call. With 0 bases removed from V and 1 base from J, the gap between germline ends came to 6 bases. CDR1 and CDR2 from the germline V gene are MNHNY and SVGAGI (reference sequence). This CDR3 contains 14 residues. In nucleotides, the CDR3 is TGTGCCAGCAGTTACTCCCCGGGGAACACTGAAGCTTTCTTT. This codes for CASSYSPGNTEAFF.

J is TRBJ1-5 and V is TRBV28, with unresolved D. CDR1 MDHEN and CDR2 SYDVKM come from the germline V gene. The ends were cut back, 8 bases at V and 3 bases at J, with 11 bases in the middle. CDR3 length: 13 residues. The chain's CDR3 is CASVLQYNQPQHF. The CDR3 DNA follows: TGTGCCAGCGTTTTGCAGTACAATCAGCCCCAGCATTTT. Full variable domain (missing parts from reference TRBV28 and TRBJ1-5): DVKVTQSSRYLVKRTGEKVFLECVQDMDHENMFWYRQDPGLGLRLIYFSYDVKMKEKGDIPEGYSVSREKKERFSLILESASTNQTSMYLCASVLQYNQPQHFGDGTRLSIL.

The chain combines TRBV24-1 with TRBJ1-2, with D possibly being TRBD1 (5 bases). V was trimmed by 5 bases and J by 4 bases, leaving 13 bases between them. Germline V gene sequence: CDR1 KGHDR, CDR2 SFDVKD. The CDR3 sequence is 14 residues long. CDR3 DNA sequence: TGTGCCACCAGTGGGGGCAGGGCAGGCTATGGCTACACCTTC. The encoded protein is CATSGGRAGYGYTF.

The chain is built from TRBV7-2 and TRBJ2-7, with 13 positions matching TRBD2. Unmatched junction bases numbered 3, after V lost 4 bases and J lost 6 bases. Germline-derived CDR1 and CDR2 are SGHTA and FQGNSA. The CDR3 runs 14 residues. For the CDR3, the DNA is TGTGCCAGCAGCTCAGGACTAGCGGGGGCCGAGCAGTACTTC. This gives the protein CASSSGLAGAEQYF.

This chain uses TRBV5-4 with TRBJ2-1, with 12 bases aligning to TRBD2. The CDR3 has 15 residues. Trimming cost V 6 bases and J 7 bases; bases outside gene matches: 8. Germline-derived CDR1 and CDR2 are SGHNT and YYREEE (reference sequence). DNA for the CDR3: TGTGCCAGCAACCCCCCTAGCGGGGGGGGGAATGAGCAGTTCTTC. Residues: CASNPPSGGGNEQFF.

This clone was observed a few times. The rearrangement uses TRBV5-1 and TRBJ1-2; D is undetermined. Germline CDR1 reads SGHRS; CDR2 reads YFSETQ. This CDR3 region has 14 residues. Trimming removed 0 bases at V and 2 bases at J, with 8 bases between. Written as DNA, the CDR3 is TGCGCCAGCAGCTTGGGAGCGGAAAACTATGGCTACACCTTC. Encoded protein: CASSLGAENYGYTF.

V and J are TRBV28 and TRBJ2-3, with a weak D call TRBD1 (5 bases). V lost 5 bases to trimming and J lost 6 bases, with 12 bases between them. Germline lookup yields CDR1 MDHEN and CDR2 SYDVKM. The CDR3 runs to 13 residues. Here the CDR3 reads CASSLLSGDTQYF. The CDR3 DNA reads TGTGCCAGCAGTCTCCTCTCAGGGGATACGCAGTATTTT.